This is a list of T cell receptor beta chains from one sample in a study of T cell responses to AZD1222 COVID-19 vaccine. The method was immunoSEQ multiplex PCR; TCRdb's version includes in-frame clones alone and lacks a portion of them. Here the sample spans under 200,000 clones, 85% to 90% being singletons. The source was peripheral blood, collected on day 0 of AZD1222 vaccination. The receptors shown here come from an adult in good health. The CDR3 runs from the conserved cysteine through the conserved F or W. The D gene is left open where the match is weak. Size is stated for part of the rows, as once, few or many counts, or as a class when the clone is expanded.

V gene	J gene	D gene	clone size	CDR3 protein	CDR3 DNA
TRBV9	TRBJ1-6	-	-	CASSVDGREASPLHF	TGTGCCAGCAGCGTAGATGGCAGGGAGGCTTCACCCCTCCACTTT
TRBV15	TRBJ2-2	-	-	CATMGGLDTGELFF	TGTGCCACCATGGGGGGGCTCGACACCGGGGAGCTGTTTTTT
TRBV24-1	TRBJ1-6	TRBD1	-	CATSDPPQDRGMPLVDSPLHF	TGTGCCACCAGTGATCCTCCCCAGGACAGGGGAATGCCCCTGGTGGATTCACCCCTCCACTTT
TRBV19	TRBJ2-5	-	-	CASTPGAGETQYF	TGTGCCAGTACCCCGGGGGCCGGAGAGACCCAGTACTTC
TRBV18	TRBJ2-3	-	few	CASSPISGSDTQYF	TGTGCCAGCTCACCGATTTCGGGGTCAGATACGCAGTATTTT
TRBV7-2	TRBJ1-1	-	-	CASSPPPARASTEAFF	TGTGCCAGCAGCCCTCCCCCGGCCAGGGCCAGCACTGAAGCTTTCTTT
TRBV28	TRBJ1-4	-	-	CASTRAGPDEKLFF	TGTGCCAGCACCCGAGCAGGGCCTGATGAAAAACTGTTTTTT
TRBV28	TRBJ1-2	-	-	CASSLGNYGYTF	TGTGCCAGCAGTTTAGGTAACTATGGCTACACCTTC
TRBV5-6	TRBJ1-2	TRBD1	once	CASSFRSLPRGDLYGYTF	TGTGCCAGCAGCTTCAGAAGTCTACCCAGGGGGGACCTCTATGGCTACACCTTC
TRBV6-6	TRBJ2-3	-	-	CASSWTGTDTQYF	TGTGCCAGCAGCTGGACAGGCACAGATACGCAGTATTTT
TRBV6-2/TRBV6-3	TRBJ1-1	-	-	CASSSQNYEAFF	TGTGCCAGCAGTTCCCAGAACTATGAAGCTTTCTTT
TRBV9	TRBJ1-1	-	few	CASSVDLGGNTEAFF	TGTGCCAGCAGCGTAGATCTGGGTGGAAACACTGAAGCTTTCTTT
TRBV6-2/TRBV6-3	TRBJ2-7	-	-	CASSYSGTDYEQYF	TGTGCCAGCAGTTACTCCGGCACAGATTACGAGCAGTACTTC
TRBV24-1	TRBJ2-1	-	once	CATSDPGSPRGSYNEQFF	TGTGCCACCAGTGACCCGGGGTCCCCTCGTGGTTCCTACAATGAGCAGTTCTTC
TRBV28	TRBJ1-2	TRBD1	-	CASSLPGTGGPYGYTF	TGTGCCAGCAGTTTACCTGGGACAGGGGGGCCCTATGGCTACACCTTC
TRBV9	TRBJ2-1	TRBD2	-	CASSAGLAGVENEQFF	TGTGCCAGCAGCGCGGGACTAGCGGGAGTTGAGAATGAGCAGTTCTTC
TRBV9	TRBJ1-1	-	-	CASSQIGQLLNTEAFF	TGTGCCAGCAGCCAGATCGGACAGCTGCTGAACACTGAAGCTTTCTTT
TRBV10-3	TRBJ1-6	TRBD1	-	CAISESGQGAKDSPLHF	TGTGCCATCAGTGAGTCTGGACAGGGGGCGAAGGACTCACCCCTCCACTTT
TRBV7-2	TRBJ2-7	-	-	CASSRGDTPYEQYF	TGTGCCAGCAGCCGTGGGGACACTCCCTACGAGCAGTACTTC
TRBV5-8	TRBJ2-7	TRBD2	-	CASSLAGLGSEQYF	TGTGCCAGCAGCTTGGCGGGACTAGGAAGCGAGCAGTACTTC
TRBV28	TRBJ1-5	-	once	CASSLRRLDQPQHF	TGTGCCAGCAGTTTGCGCCGGTTGGATCAGCCCCAGCATTTT
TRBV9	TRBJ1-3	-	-	CASSVFDDLSSGNTIYF	TGTGCCAGCAGCGTATTTGACGACTTAAGCTCTGGAAACACCATATATTTT